This T cell receptor beta chain was recorded in a study of T cell responses to AZD1222 COVID-19 vaccine. General study findings and limits: At 160-218 and 743-854, vaccine-associated CD4 TCRs were dominant, and they spanned spike. Females outnumbered males among donors, who were mostly white British; clonal diversity was possibly underestimated.

A remark on this clone: The antigen is unknown.

Germline V gives CDR1 SGHDN, CDR2 FVKESK. This CDR3 has 16 residues. V was cut by 0 bases and J by 3 bases, with 9 bases left in between. Method: immunoSEQ multiplex PCR; TCRdb's copy keeps in-frame clones and lacks some. The sample carries 150,000 to 200,000 clones, approximately 92% recorded once. The clonotype was recovered from an adult in good health. The chain carries TRBV14 and TRBJ1-6; D unresolved. Sequences were derived from peripheral blood, sampled on day 0 of AZD1222 vaccination. For the CDR3, the DNA is TGTGCCAGCAGCCAAGACCGGGCTTACTATAATTCACCCCTCCACTTT. This encodes CASSQDRAYYNSPLHF.